This T cell receptor beta chain emerged from a study of Ad26.COV2.S vaccination and SARS-CoV-2 variants. For the study at large: Ad26.COV2.S, an intramuscular injection, was given once or twice 56 days apart.

This CDR3 comprises 18 residues. V lost 4 bases to trimming and J lost 1 base, with 23 bases between them. Germline CDR1 LGHNA, CDR2 YNFKEQ. The method was immunoSEQ multiplex PCR; TCRdb's version includes in-frame clones alone and lacks a portion of them. The sample includes over 300,000 clones, 83% seen only once; the top ten take 7.4%. Indicated treatment: approximately 18 received Ad26.COV2.S at low or high dose, single or two shots; about five received placebo; per-sample allocation not given. Sampling happened 63 days after the first vaccine or placebo injection. The source material was peripheral blood, sampled in a trial of Ad26.COV2.S vaccine versus placebo. The TCR was taken from a person between 18 and 65 years old who received the Ad26.COV2.S COVID-19 vaccine or a placebo. This chain joins TRBV4-2 and TRBJ2-7, with D possibly matching TRBD2 (7 bases). DNA for the CDR3: TGTGCCAGCAGCCGAGCCCCGGACGGCGGGGGCTTGTCCTACGAGCAGTACTTC. Residues: CASSRAPDGGGLSYEQYF.